This TCR beta chain is from a study of blood T cell repertoires in COVID-19 (dated by TCRdb to about 2020). For the wider study: Collaborator samples came from the United States, Italy and Spain and covered acute and convalescent phases of COVID-19. The prospective study material was composed of cDNA or gDNA derived from T cells, B-cell-depleted T cells, or PBMCs. The repertoires were made available in a free public database intended to serve as a resource for research on the immune response to SARS-CoV-2. The sample metadata nearly always contained a de-identified subject ID, COVID-19 status, age in years and sex. The dataset comprised deeply sampled blood TCRbeta repertoires from subjects exposed to, actively infected with, or recovered from COVID-19. Where available, HLA class I and class II types were obtained from metadata supplied by the sample provider rather than from assay-based typing. Samples came from the ongoing ImmuneRACE study (first 160 participants) plus 1,254 subjects from 6 global collaborators.

The immunoSEQ Assay, a bias-controlled multiplex PCR, was used to amplify TCRbeta CDR3 regions from genomic DNA. The published analysis was carried out like this. The number of nucleated cells in each sample was estimated by amplification of reference gene primers within the assay. To quantify the absolute abundance of each unique TCRbeta CDR3 rearrangement, sequence reads were collapsed and filtered. Productive Simpson clonality was computed per sample as the square root of Simpson's diversity index over productive rearrangements. Imported from immuneACCESS, the table was reduced by TCRdb to in-frame sequences with V and J called. These copies leave out some clones; in studies compared against another copy, an unresolved V gene accounts for under half, and the cause of the remainder is not known. V, J and clone size derive from that table, while D and trimming were established from the DNA sequence. Recorded for this sample are roughly 20,000 clones; roughly nine tenths of them occurred a single time. The top ten clonotypes cover approximately 5.2% of the sample.

What the authors observed across the whole study: Clinical and demographic metadata were provided uncurated, with the amount varying by source and participant.

Deletion took 6 bases off V and 3 bases off J, with a span of 12 bases between the germline ends. The CDR3 measures 14 amino acids from cysteine to phenylalanine. Kept here is only the CDR3 DNA, which spans 42 bases and is read in frame from base 1. Via the germline V gene, CDR1 is MNHEY and CDR2 SVGAGI. Whole blood was collected in K2EDTA tubes by collaborating institutions according to the institutions' own protocols. For TCRbeta analysis, collaborators shipped samples in one of three forms: frozen whole blood, isolated PBMCs, or DNA extracted from either of those sample types. In the case of this clone: What antigen it recognizes has not been identified. No much larger clone exists at a distance of one base, and base qualities are not known.

The sample comprised peripheral blood. The V gene is TRBV6-5 and the J gene is TRBJ2-4; the D gene is perhaps TRBD2, from 5 matching bases. This receptor was taken from a human donor in a cohort sampled during active COVID-19. In nucleotides, the sequence is TGTGCCAGCAGCCCCCAGGAGGACAAAAACATTCAGTACTTC. It is translated as CASSPQEDKNIQYF.